Listed here is a single T cell receptor beta chain. The antigen is unknown. Researchers ran the PCR with 60 Vbeta and 13 Jbeta primers. Method: immunoSEQ multiplex PCR; TCRdb's copy keeps in-frame clones and lacks some. The sample records over 150,000 clones, 70% to 80% being singletons. This sample is drawn from a study of cytomegalovirus exposure and HLA in healthy donors. Trimming took 3 bases from V and 1 from J; bases not matched to a gene: 5. The CDR3 extends over 16 amino acids. Looked up from germline, CDR1 is SGHVS and CDR2 is FNYEAQ. Whole-study findings and limits: Later analysis reportedly placed an Asian-associated ancestry cluster below the roughly 680-donor mean in N-insertions.

This chain uses TRBV7-6 with TRBJ2-3; TRBD1 aligns across 9 bases. The sequenced material came from PBMCs. The source of this sequence is a man aged 45-65 years in good health and CMV-seropositive. CDR3 coding DNA: TGTGCCAGCAGCTTGGGACAGGGAGGTGGCACAGATACGCAGTATTTT. Amino acids: CASSLGQGGGTDTQYF.